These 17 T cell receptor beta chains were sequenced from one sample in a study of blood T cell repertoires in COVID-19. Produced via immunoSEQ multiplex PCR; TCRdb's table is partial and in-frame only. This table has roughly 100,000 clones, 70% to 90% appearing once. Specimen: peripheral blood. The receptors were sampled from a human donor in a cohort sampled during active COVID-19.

In nucleotides, the CDR3 is TGCGCCAGCAGCCCAACCCAGGCGGCAGCTGGAGGTGGCTACACCTTC. Protein sequence: CASSPTQAAAGGGYTF. The V and J genes are TRBV4-1 and TRBJ1-2; D ambiguous. The CDR3 has 16 amino acids. Trimming pared 4 bases from V and 7 bases from J, leaving 22 bases between. Germline V lookup: CDR1 MGHRA, CDR2 YSYEKL.

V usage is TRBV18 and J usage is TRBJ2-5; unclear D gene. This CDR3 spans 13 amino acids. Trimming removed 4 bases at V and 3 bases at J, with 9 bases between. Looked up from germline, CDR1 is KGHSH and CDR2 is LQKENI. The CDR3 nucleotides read TGTGCCAGCTCACGTAACAGAAAAGAGACCCAGTACTTC. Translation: CASSRNRKETQYF.

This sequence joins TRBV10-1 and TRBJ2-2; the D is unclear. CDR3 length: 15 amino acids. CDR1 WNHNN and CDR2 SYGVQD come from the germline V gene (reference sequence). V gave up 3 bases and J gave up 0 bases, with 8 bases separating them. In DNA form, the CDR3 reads TGCGCCAGCAGTGATTGGTGGCCGAACACCGGGGAGCTGTTTTTT. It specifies CASSDWWPNTGELFF.

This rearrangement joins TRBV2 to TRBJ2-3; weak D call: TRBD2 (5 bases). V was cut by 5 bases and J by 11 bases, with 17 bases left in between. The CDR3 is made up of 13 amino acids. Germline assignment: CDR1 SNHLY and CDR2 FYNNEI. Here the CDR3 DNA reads TGTGCCAGCAGTATCCTGGACTCCGGGATGCAGTATTTT. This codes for CASSILDSGMQYF.

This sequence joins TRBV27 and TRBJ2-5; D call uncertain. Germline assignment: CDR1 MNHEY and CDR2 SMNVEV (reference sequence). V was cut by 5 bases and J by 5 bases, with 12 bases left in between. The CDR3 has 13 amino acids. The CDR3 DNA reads TGTGCCAGCAGTCCTGGCCGCAGGGAGACCCAGTACTTC. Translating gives CASSPGRRETQYF.

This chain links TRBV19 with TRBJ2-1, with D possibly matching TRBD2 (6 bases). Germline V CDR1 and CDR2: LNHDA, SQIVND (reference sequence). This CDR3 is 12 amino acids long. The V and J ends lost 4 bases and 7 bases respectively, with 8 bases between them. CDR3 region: CASSKLANEQFF. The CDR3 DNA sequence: TGTGCCAGTAGTAAACTAGCTAATGAGCAGTTCTTC.

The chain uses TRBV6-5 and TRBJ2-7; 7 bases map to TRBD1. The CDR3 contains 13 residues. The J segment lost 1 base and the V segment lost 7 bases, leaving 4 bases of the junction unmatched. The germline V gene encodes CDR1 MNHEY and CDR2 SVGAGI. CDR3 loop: CASKQGQSYEQYF. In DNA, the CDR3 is TGTGCCAGCAAACAGGGGCAATCCTACGAGCAGTACTTC.

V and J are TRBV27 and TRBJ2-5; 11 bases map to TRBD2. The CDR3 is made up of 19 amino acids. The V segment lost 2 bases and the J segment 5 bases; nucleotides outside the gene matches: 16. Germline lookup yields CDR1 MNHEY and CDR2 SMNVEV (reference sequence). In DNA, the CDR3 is TGTGCCAGCAGTTTAATCTCGGGACTAGCGGAGACTAGAAGGGAGACCCAGTACTTC. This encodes CASSLISGLAETRRETQYF.

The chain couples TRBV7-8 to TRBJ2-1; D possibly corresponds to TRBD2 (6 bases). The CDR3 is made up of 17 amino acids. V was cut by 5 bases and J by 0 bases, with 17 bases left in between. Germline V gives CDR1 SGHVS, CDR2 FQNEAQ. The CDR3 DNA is TGTGCCAGCAGCCCACACAAGGCGGGGAGCTCCTACAATGAGCAGTTCTTC. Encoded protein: CASSPHKAGSSYNEQFF.

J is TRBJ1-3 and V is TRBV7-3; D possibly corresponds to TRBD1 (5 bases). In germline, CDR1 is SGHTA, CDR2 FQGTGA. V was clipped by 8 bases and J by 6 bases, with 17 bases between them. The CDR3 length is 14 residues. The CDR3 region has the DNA TGTGCCAGCGGGGGGGTACTCTGGGAAAACACCATATATTTT. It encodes CASGGVLWENTIYF.

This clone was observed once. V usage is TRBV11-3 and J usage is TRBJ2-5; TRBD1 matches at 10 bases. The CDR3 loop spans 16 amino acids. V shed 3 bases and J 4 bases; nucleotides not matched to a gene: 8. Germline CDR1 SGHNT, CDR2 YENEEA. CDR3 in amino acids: CASSFGGTGVRETQYF. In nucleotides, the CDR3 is TGTGCCAGCAGCTTTGGGGGGACAGGGGTGCGAGAGACCCAGTACTTC.

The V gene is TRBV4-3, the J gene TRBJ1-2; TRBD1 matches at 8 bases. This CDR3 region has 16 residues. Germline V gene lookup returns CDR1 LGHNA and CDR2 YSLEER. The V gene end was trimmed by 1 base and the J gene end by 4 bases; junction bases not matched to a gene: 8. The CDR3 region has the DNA TGCGCCAGCAGCCAAGGGCTTGGACAGGGACGCTATGGCTACACCTTC. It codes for CASSQGLGQGRYGYTF.

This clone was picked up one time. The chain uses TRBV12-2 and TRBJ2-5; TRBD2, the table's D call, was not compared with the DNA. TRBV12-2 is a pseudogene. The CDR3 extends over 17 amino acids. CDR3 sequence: CASRTLGGSGPRETQYF. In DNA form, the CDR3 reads TGTGCAAGTCGCACGCTGGGGGGGTCAGGGCCACGAGAGACCCAGTACTTC.

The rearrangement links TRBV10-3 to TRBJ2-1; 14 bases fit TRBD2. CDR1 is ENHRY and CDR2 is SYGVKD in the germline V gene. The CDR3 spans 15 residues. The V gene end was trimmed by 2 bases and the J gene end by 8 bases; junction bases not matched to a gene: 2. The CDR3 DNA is TGTGCCATCAGTGAGGGACTAGCGGGAGGTTATGAGCAGTTCTTC. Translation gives CAISEGLAGGYEQFF.

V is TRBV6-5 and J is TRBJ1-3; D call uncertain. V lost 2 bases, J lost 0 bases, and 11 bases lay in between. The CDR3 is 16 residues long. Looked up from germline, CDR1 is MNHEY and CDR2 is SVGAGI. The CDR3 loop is CASSYVGGYSGNTIYF. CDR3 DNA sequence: TGTGCCAGCAGTTACGTCGGCGGATACTCTGGAAACACCATATATTTT.

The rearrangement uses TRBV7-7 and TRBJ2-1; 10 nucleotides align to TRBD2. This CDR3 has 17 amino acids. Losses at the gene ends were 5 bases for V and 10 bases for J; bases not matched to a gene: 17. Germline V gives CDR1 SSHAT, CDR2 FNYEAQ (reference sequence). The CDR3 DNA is TGTGCCAGCAGCAAACAGGCTAGCGGGAGCGGGGGTGGGGAGCAGTTCTTC. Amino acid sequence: CASSKQASGSGGGEQFF. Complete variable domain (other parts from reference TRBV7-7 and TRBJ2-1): GAGVSQSPRYKVTKRGQDVTLRCDPISSHATLYWYQQALGQGPEFLTYFNYEAQPDKSGLPSDRFSAERPEGSISTLTIQRTEQRDSAMYRCASSKQASGSGGGEQFFGPGTRLTVL.

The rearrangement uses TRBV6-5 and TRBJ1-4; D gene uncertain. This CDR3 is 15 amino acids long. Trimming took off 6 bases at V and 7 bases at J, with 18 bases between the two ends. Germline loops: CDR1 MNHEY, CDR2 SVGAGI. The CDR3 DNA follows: TGTGCCAGCAGCGTCCCTTCGGGGTTGGGTGAAAAACTGTTTTTT. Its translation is CASSVPSGLGEKLFF.